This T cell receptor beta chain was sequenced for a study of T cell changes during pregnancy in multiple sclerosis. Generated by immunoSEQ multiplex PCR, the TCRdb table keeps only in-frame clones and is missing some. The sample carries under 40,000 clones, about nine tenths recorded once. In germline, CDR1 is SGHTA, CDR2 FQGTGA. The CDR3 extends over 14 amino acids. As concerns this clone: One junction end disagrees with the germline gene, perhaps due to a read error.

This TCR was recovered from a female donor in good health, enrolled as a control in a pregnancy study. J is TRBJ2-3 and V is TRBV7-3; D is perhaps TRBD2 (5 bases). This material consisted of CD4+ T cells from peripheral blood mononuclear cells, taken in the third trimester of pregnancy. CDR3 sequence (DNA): TGTGCCAGCAGCTTAGCTCCTAGCATAGATACGCAGTATTTT. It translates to CASSLAPSIDTQYF.